This TCR beta chain was recovered during a study of Ad26.COV2.S vaccination and SARS-CoV-2 variants. Turning to the study itself: Ad26.COV2.S was injected intramuscularly once or twice, 56 days apart. Findings of the study overall: People who got the vaccine had more spike-specific TCR breadth than people who got placebo.

Documented treatment: roughly 18 received Ad26.COV2.S at low or high dose, single or two shots; five or six received placebo; per-sample allocation not given. Sample collection was performed on day 63 after the first vaccine or placebo injection. The repertoire was sequenced with immunoSEQ multiplex PCR; TCRdb's copy has only in-frame clones and lacks some. The sample yields some 400,000 clones, 75% to 90% seen once. Worth noting for this clone: Its cognate antigen is unknown.

CDR1 is MDHEN, CDR2 SYDVKM, per germline. Trimming took off 3 bases at V and 6 bases at J, with 9 bases between the two ends. CDR3 length: 12 amino acids. This sequence was found in a person between 18 and 60 years old who received the Ad26.COV2.S COVID-19 vaccine or a placebo. The material sequenced was peripheral blood, taken in a trial of Ad26.COV2.S vaccine versus placebo. This chain connects TRBV28 to TRBJ2-7; D remains unclear. The CDR3 is CASSLRRGEQYF. In DNA form, the CDR3 reads TGTGCCAGCAGTTTGAGAAGAGGCGAGCAGTACTTC.